The clone carrying this TCR beta chain came up a few times. These data originate in a study of early T cells in non-severe SARS-CoV-2 infection. CDR1 is MNHEY and CDR2 is SVGAGI in the germline V gene. V was clipped by 0 bases and J by 0 bases, with 12 bases between them. The CDR3 runs to 18 residues. Unique molecular identifier tags were affixed to discrete cDNA molecules. From the 5' RACE reads, TCRdb called clonotypes with MiXCR, one entry per CDR3 protein. The sample comprises more than 90,000 distinct CDR3 sequences, approximately 13% of which are singletons, and approximately 2.4% rests with the top ten.

The source material was whole blood. The source is an adult who was a healthcare worker with PCR-confirmed SARS-CoV-2 infection or an uninfected control (not recorded which). The chain recombines TRBV6-5 with TRBJ1-6; D is possibly TRBD1 (6 bases). CDR3 DNA sequence: TGTGCCAGCAGTTACTCGTTCACAGGGAGCTCCTATAATTCACCCCTCCACTTT. Translation: CASSYSFTGSSYNSPLHF.